The 32 T cell receptor beta chains reported below all come from one sample, sequenced in a study of beta chain features in type 1 diabetes. The study's findings and limits: Shorter TCRB CDR3s, moderately but significantly so, marked every one of the four CD4+ subsets in Type 1 diabetes patients.

Their specific antigens are unknown. Since all of the isolated RNA was reverse transcribed, expressed TCRB transcripts were what got sequenced. Method: immunoSEQ multiplex PCR; TCRdb's copy keeps in-frame clones and lacks some. The sample contains about 360,000 clones, around 12% of which appear only once. Sequencing input: naive CD4+ T cells from blood. These receptors were taken from a woman aged 18 to 35 with type 1 diabetes.

The chain links TRBV5-4 to TRBJ1-1; D is uncertain. Trimming removed 4 bases from V and 3 bases from J, with 13 bases in between. This CDR3 comprises 14 residues. Germline V CDR1 and CDR2: SGHNT, YYREEE (reference sequence). Here the CDR3 reads CASSPNRRDTEAFF. The CDR3 nucleotides are TGTGCCAGCAGCCCAAATCGGAGGGACACTGAAGCTTTCTTT. Looking up the rest from reference TRBV5-4 and TRBJ1-1 gives the full variable domain: ETGVTQSPTHLIKTRGQQVTLRCSSQSGHNTVSWYQQALGQGPQFIFQYYREEENGRGNFPPRFSGLQFPNYSSELNVNALELDDSALYLCASSPNRRDTEAFFGQGTRLTVV.

This clone was seen only a few times. This rearrangement joins TRBV5-1 to TRBJ2-7; TRBD1 might be the D (7 bases). V lost 2 bases and J lost 2, with 17 bases in between. The CDR3 consists of 16 residues. Germline assignment: CDR1 SGHRS and CDR2 YFSETQ. DNA for the CDR3: TGCGCCAGCAGCTTCCCCCGGGGGACAGCTGCCTACGAGCAGTACTTC. Translation gives CASSFPRGTAAYEQYF.

This sequence joins TRBV29-1 and TRBJ1-5, with D hard to call. CDR3 size: 13 residues. The V gene lost 4 bases and the J gene lost 7 bases, with 14 bases spanning the gap. Germline V gene lookup returns CDR1 SQVTM and CDR2 ANQGSEA. The chain's CDR3 is CSVGEDLGQPQHF. The CDR3 DNA reads TGCAGCGTTGGGGAGGACTTGGGGCAGCCCCAGCATTTT.

V and J are TRBV28 and TRBJ2-5; 9 nucleotides align to TRBD2. The CDR3 consists of 17 residues. Germline values: CDR1 MDHEN, CDR2 SYDVKM. V gave up 8 bases and J gave up 2 bases; unmatched junction bases: 15. CDR3 bases: TGTGCCAGCCCACCGAGCCTAGCGGGGACCTTTCAAGAGACCCAGTACTTC. Translating it yields CASPPSLAGTFQETQYF.

The count of this clone is one. The chain combines TRBV28 with TRBJ1-5, with 7 bases aligning to TRBD1. V dropped 4 bases and J dropped 2; count of bases not matched to a gene: 5. Germline CDR1 MDHEN, CDR2 SYDVKM. This CDR3 is 15 amino acids long. The CDR3 region is CASSWIRGGNQPQHF. Written as DNA, the CDR3 is TGTGCCAGCAGTTGGATCAGGGGGGGCAATCAGCCCCAGCATTTT.

The chain has TRBV19 and TRBJ1-5; D remains unclear. CDR1 is LNHDA, CDR2 SQIVND, per germline (reference sequence). V shed 1 base and J shed 2 bases, with 6 bases lying between them. The CDR3 is 14 residues long. The CDR3 sequence: CASSIGPGNQPQHF. The CDR3 coding sequence is TGTGCCAGTAGTATAGGCCCGGGCAATCAGCCCCAGCATTTT.

This clone was counted a few times. The rearrangement uses TRBV18 and TRBJ1-1; no clear D. Trimming removed 3 bases from V and 7 bases from J, with 6 bases in between. This CDR3 comprises 11 residues. CDR1 and CDR2 from the germline V gene are KGHSH and LQKENI. As DNA, the CDR3 is TGTGCCAGCTCACCGGGAGATGAAGCTTTCTTT. Its protein product is CASSPGDEAFF.

The chain is built from TRBV12-5 and TRBJ1-6; no reliable D call. This CDR3 is 16 amino acids long. Germline V gives CDR1 LGHNT, CDR2 FRNRAP. Trimming cost V 7 bases and J 8 bases, with 21 bases left between them. This CDR3 reads CASASSPTGGDSPLHF. The CDR3 DNA sequence: TGTGCTAGTGCCTCTTCGCCCACCGGAGGTGATTCACCCCTCCACTTT.

In its sample, this clone was seen a few times. The J gene is TRBJ2-1, the V gene TRBV30, with 8 bases that match TRBD2. The junction had 3 bases not matched to a gene; V was cut back by 5 bases and J by 0 bases. CDR1 is GTSNPN, CDR2 SVGIG, per germline (reference sequence). This CDR3 region has 14 residues. CDR3 protein: CAWASGSSYNEQFF. DNA for the CDR3: TGTGCCTGGGCAAGCGGGAGCTCCTACAATGAGCAGTTCTTC.

The table lists this clone with a few counts. The J gene is TRBJ1-2, the V gene TRBV28, with unresolved D. The CDR3 spans 13 residues. Germline V lookup: CDR1 MDHEN, CDR2 SYDVKM. Trimming stripped 3 bases from V and 8 bases from J, with 13 bases between. For the CDR3, the DNA is TGTGCCAGCAGTTTTGGTCCCGGGAGAGGCTACACCTTC. This sequence encodes CASSFGPGRGYTF.

Only a few counts were recorded for this clone. V usage is TRBV9 and J usage is TRBJ1-2; 8 bases match TRBD1. V lost 4 bases, J lost 2 bases, and 7 bases stayed unmatched. This CDR3 region has 15 residues. Germline CDR1 SGDLS, CDR2 YYNGEE. The CDR3: CASSQNPGGNYGYTF. The CDR3 DNA is TGTGCCAGCAGCCAAAACCCAGGGGGCAACTATGGCTACACCTTC.

This clone came up a few times. This rearrangement joins TRBV7-9 to TRBJ1-1; TRBD1 matches 7 bases. This CDR3 contains 14 residues. The trim removed 5 bases at V and 5 bases at J, leaving 8 bases unmatched. Germline V CDR1 and CDR2: SEHNR, FQNEAQ (reference sequence). The CDR3 loop reads CASSAQQGRTEAFF. CDR3 DNA sequence: TGTGCCAGCAGCGCGCAACAGGGGCGGACTGAAGCTTTCTTT.

This clone was picked up a small number of times. This chain joins TRBV11-2 and TRBJ2-1; a possible D gene is TRBD1 (5 bases). Germline loops: CDR1 SGHAT, CDR2 FQNNGV. This CDR3 is 11 amino acids long. Between the trimmed V and J ends, which lost 7 bases and 10 bases, there was a span of 11 bases. In DNA form, the CDR3 reads TGTGCCAGCACCCATCGGACAGAGCAGTTCTTC. It translates to CASTHRTEQFF.

The chain uses TRBV7-2 and TRBJ2-3; unclear D gene. V was clipped by 6 bases and J by 1 base, with 8 bases between them. The CDR3 runs to 13 residues. Germline V gene sequence: CDR1 SGHTA, CDR2 FQGNSA. The CDR3 DNA reads TGTGCCAGCAGGATAGAGGGCACAGATACGCAGTATTTT. Protein product: CASRIEGTDTQYF.

Only one count was recorded for this clone. The chain joins TRBV6-5 to TRBJ1-2; tentatively, D is TRBD1 (6 bases). V was trimmed by 4 bases and J by 10 bases, leaving 10 bases between them. The CDR3 contains 11 residues. Germline values: CDR1 MNHEY, CDR2 SVGAGI. CDR3 sequence (DNA): TGTGCCAGCAGTTCCGGACAGAACTACACCTTC. It codes for CASSSGQNYTF.

The V and J genes are TRBV27 and TRBJ2-6, with D possibly being TRBD1 (6 bases). V was shortened by 3 bases and J by 2 bases, with 11 bases between the two germline ends. The CDR3 runs to 16 residues. CDR1 is MNHEY and CDR2 is SMNVEV in the germline V gene (reference sequence). The CDR3: CASSFIQGTGANVLTF. The DNA of the CDR3 is TGTGCCAGCAGTTTCATACAGGGTACTGGGGCCAACGTCCTGACTTTC.

This chain joins TRBV18 and TRBJ1-1; D gene ambiguous. Germline assignment: CDR1 KGHSH and CDR2 LQKENI. Trimming removed 2 bases at V and 1 base at J, with 8 bases between. CDR3 length: 14 residues. The CDR3 spells CASSPAEKNTEAFF. DNA for the CDR3: TGTGCCAGCTCACCAGCAGAAAAGAACACTGAAGCTTTCTTT.

This clone was seen more than once but under ten times. This sequence joins TRBV18 and TRBJ2-1; a possible D gene is TRBD1 (5 bases). V was shortened by 4 bases and J by 9 bases, with 16 bases between the two germline ends. The CDR3 spans 14 residues. The germline gives CDR1 KGHSH, CDR2 LQKENI. The CDR3 reads CASSLNDRAGEQFF. CDR3 coding DNA: TGTGCCAGCTCACTTAACGACAGAGCCGGTGAGCAGTTCTTC.

V is TRBV30 and J is TRBJ2-5, with D perhaps TRBD2 (6 bases). V gave up 2 bases and J gave up 4 bases, with 26 bases separating them. This CDR3 has 18 residues. Germline values: CDR1 GTSNPN, CDR2 SVGIG (reference sequence). The CDR3 reads CAWSLWGRWGPGGETQYF. CDR3 nucleotide sequence: TGTGCCTGGAGTTTATGGGGCCGCTGGGGACCCGGGGGAGAGACCCAGTACTTC.

For this clone: Other DNA sequences within the sample encode an identical CDR3. The chain joins TRBV28 to TRBJ2-7; D gene ambiguous. V lost 6 bases and J 4 bases, leaving 7 bases between the germline ends. The germline CDR1 and CDR2 sequences are MDHEN and SYDVKM. This CDR3 is 11 amino acids long. The CDR3 loop is CASSLEYEQYF. For the CDR3, the DNA is TGTGCCAGCAGCCTAGAATACGAGCAGTACTTC. Full variable domain (missing parts from reference TRBV28 and TRBJ2-7): DVKVTQSSRYLVKRTGEKVFLECVQDMDHENMFWYRQDPGLGLRLIYFSYDVKMKEKGDIPEGYSVSREKKERFSLILESASTNQTSMYLCASSLEYEQYFGPGTRLTVT.

V is TRBV4-2 and J is TRBJ2-1; D perhaps matches TRBD2 (6 bases). This CDR3 comprises 15 residues. Trimming cost V 0 bases and J 8 bases, with 14 bases left between them. Looked up from germline, CDR1 is LGHNA and CDR2 is YNFKEQ. DNA of the CDR3: TGTGCCAGCAGCCAAGAAATTGCGGGACGGGATGAGCAGTTCTTC. This sequence encodes CASSQEIAGRDEQFF.

This rearrangement joins TRBV30 to TRBJ2-1; 13 bases align to TRBD2. Looked up from germline, CDR1 is GTSNPN and CDR2 is SVGIG (reference sequence). The length of the CDR3 is 19 residues. Trimming at V came to 0 bases and at J to 0 bases, leaving 8 bases not matched to a gene. CDR3 bases: TGTGCCTGGAGTGTACGGAGGACTAGCGGGGGAAGCTCCTACAATGAGCAGTTCTTC. Translating it yields CAWSVRRTSGGSSYNEQFF. The whole variable domain, filled in from reference TRBV30 and TRBJ2-1, reads SQTIHQWPATLVQPVGSPLSLECTVEGTSNPNLYWYRQAAGRGLQLLFYSVGIGQISSEVPQNLSASRPQDRQFILSSKKLLLSDSGFYLCAWSVRRTSGGSSYNEQFFGPGTRLTVL.

The gene calls are TRBV7-8 and TRBJ2-7; 7 bases are a match to TRBD2. J lost 6 bases, V lost 1 base, and 9 bases had no gene match. Germline V gene sequence: CDR1 SGHVS, CDR2 FQNEAQ. The CDR3 contains 15 residues. The CDR3 sequence is CASSLGGAGLAEQYF. As DNA, the CDR3 is TGTGCCAGCAGCTTAGGAGGAGCGGGGTTGGCCGAGCAGTACTTC.

The rearrangement joins TRBV9 to TRBJ2-2, with D perhaps matching TRBD1 (5 bases). CDR1 SGDLS and CDR2 YYNGEE come from the germline V gene. This CDR3 contains 14 residues. Deletions cut 4 bases from V and 4 bases from J, with 11 bases between. CDR3 nucleotide sequence: TGTGCCAGCAGCATACAAAGGGGCACCGGGGAGCTGTTTTTT. Residues: CASSIQRGTGELFF. Filled out from reference TRBV9 and TRBJ2-2, the complete variable domain reads DSGVTQTPKHLITATGQRVTLRCSPRSGDLSVYWYQQSLDQGLQFLIQYYNGEERAKGNILERFSAQQFPDLHSELNLSSLELGDSALYFCASSIQRGTGELFFGEGSRLTVL.

The V call is TRBV29-1, the J call TRBJ1-1, with unresolved D. The CDR3 sequence is 12 residues long. The V end lost 6 bases, the J end lost 3 bases, and 11 bases lay between the germline ends. CDR1 is SQVTM and CDR2 is ANQGSEA in the germline V gene. The CDR3 here is CSVQTTHTEAFF. The CDR3 nucleotides read TGCAGCGTCCAGACAACCCACACTGAAGCTTTCTTT.

The rearrangement links TRBV9 to TRBJ1-6; 9 positions agree with TRBD1. The V gene end was trimmed by 3 bases and the J gene end by 7 bases; junction bases not matched to a gene: 8. Per germline, CDR1 SGDLS and CDR2 YYNGEE. The CDR3 has 16 residues. In DNA, the CDR3 is TGTGCCAGCAGCGAGGGGGGACAGGGTAGCAATTCACCCCTCCACTTT. It translates to CASSEGGQGSNSPLHF.

The chain recombines TRBV7-9 with TRBJ1-5; D is possibly TRBD1 (5 bases). Germline V gene lookup returns CDR1 SEHNR and CDR2 FQNEAQ (reference sequence). V was clipped by 4 bases and J by 3 bases, with 10 bases between them. The CDR3 is 14 amino acids. The CDR3: CASSSTGSNQPQHF. The DNA for the CDR3 is TGTGCCAGCAGCTCCACAGGTTCCAATCAGCCCCAGCATTTT. Full variable domain (missing parts from reference TRBV7-9 and TRBJ1-5): DTGVSQNPRHKITKRGQNVTFRCDPISEHNRLYWYRQTLGQGPEFLTYFQNEAQLEKSRLLSDRFSAERPKGSFSTLEIQRTEQGDSAMYLCASSSTGSNQPQHFGDGTRLSIL.

In its sample, this clone was seen a few times. The chain employs TRBV6-5 and TRBJ2-5; 7 bases line up with TRBD1. The CDR3 totals 13 residues. The germline gives CDR1 MNHEY, CDR2 SVGAGI. V dropped 6 bases and J dropped 5; count of bases not matched to a gene: 6. CDR3 protein: CASRLQGRETQYF. The CDR3 DNA reads as TGTGCCAGCAGACTACAGGGGCGGGAGACCCAGTACTTC.

This clone was seen more than once but under ten times. CDR3 residues: CASSYGGRAWDEQFF. The CDR3 DNA reads TGTGCCAGCAGTTACGGCGGGAGGGCGTGGGATGAGCAGTTCTTC. The V gene is TRBV6-6, the J gene TRBJ2-1, with 9 bases lining up with TRBD2. The germline V gene encodes CDR1 MNHNY and CDR2 SVGAGI (reference sequence). CDR3 size: 15 residues. V shed 2 bases and J 8 bases; nucleotides not matched to a gene: 7.

The chain links TRBV18 to TRBJ1-1; weak D call: TRBD1 (6 bases). The V end was cut by 7 bases, the J end by 2 bases, with 11 bases between. This CDR3 spans 13 amino acids. The germline V gene encodes CDR1 KGHSH and CDR2 LQKENI. CDR3 nucleotide sequence: TGTGCCAGCTTGTTGGGACAAAACACTGAAGCTTTCTTT. It encodes CASLLGQNTEAFF.

The CDR3 here is CASSLGVYGYTF. In nucleotides, the CDR3 is TGTGCCAGCAGTTTGGGAGTCTATGGCTACACCTTC. The rearrangement uses TRBV28 and TRBJ1-2, with D hard to call. The length of the CDR3 is 12 residues. Trimming left V 3 bases short and J 4 bases short, with 6 bases between. Germline V lookup: CDR1 MDHEN, CDR2 SYDVKM.

This clone turned up a few times. V is TRBV5-1 and J is TRBJ2-7, with 9 bases matching TRBD2. Unmatched junction bases numbered 6, after V lost 3 bases and J lost 2 bases. Germline assignment: CDR1 SGHRS and CDR2 YFSETQ. The CDR3 spans 15 residues. The CDR3 coding sequence is TGCGCCAGCAGCTCATCCTCTAGCGGGACCTACGAGCAGTACTTC. This sequence encodes CASSSSSSGTYEQYF.